The table lists the clone carrying this T cell receptor beta chain with a count of one. Methods used by the authors: Amplifying reference gene primers gave estimates of nucleated cell counts. The method was immunoSEQ multiplex PCR; TCRdb's version includes in-frame clones alone and lacks a portion of them. V, J and clone size reflect that table, while D and trimming were determined from the DNA. The sample records 200,000 to 250,000 clones, less than 90% being singletons. The Seattle patients, enrolled during active infection, were followed longitudinally. This sample is part of a study of blood T cell repertoires in COVID-19. Study-wide context: The United States, Italy and Spain were the sources of the acute and convalescent COVID-19 samples.

This CDR3 comprises 15 residues. Germline V gene data show CDR1 as SGHNT and CDR2 as YYREEE (reference sequence). V shed 4 bases, J shed 2 bases, and the junction held 2 bases outside the gene matches. The source of this sequence is a woman older than 75 with COVID-19, enrolled during active disease. The sequenced material came from peripheral blood. This rearrangement joins TRBV5-4 to TRBJ2-2, with 10 bases matching TRBD1. In DNA, the CDR3 is TGTGCCAGCAGCCGGACAGGGGGAAACACCGGGGAGCTGTTTTTT. Its translation is CASSRTGGNTGELFF.